A single T cell receptor beta chain is shown here with its context. A much larger clone differs from this one at a single base, so this may be a read error. This specimen comes from a study of tumor-infiltrating lymphocytes in primary liver carcinoma. Trimming stripped 10 bases from V and 8 bases from J, with 15 bases between. In germline, CDR1 is MNHEY, CDR2 SVGEGT. The CDR3 is 12 amino acids. Extraction also yielded germline DNA, while blood RNA was obtained from unsorted whole blood. TCR beta cDNA was made from approximately 500 ng total RNA with a constant-region primer. Slightly modified ARM-PCR, run as three nested multiplex PCR rounds, produced the TCR beta libraries. TRBV1-TRBV30 forward and Cbeta reverse primers drove the first two roughly 9-cycle rounds. TCRdb reprocessed the multiplex PCR reads with MiXCR, giving one entry per CDR3 protein. The data hold approximately 300,000 distinct CDR3 sequences, with approximately 65% observed a single time.

Sequencing was carried out using peripheral blood. The genes are TRBV6-2 or TRBV6-3 and TRBJ2-1; a weak D match, TRBD2 (5 bases). The source of this sequence is a man aged 35 to 55 with primary liver carcinoma and hepatitis B virus infection. CDR3 amino acids: CATYGVCDEQFF. CDR3 coding DNA: TGTGCCACCTACGGGGTATGCGATGAGCAGTTCTTC.